Described below is a single TCR beta chain sequence and its context. Antigen unknown. These data originate in a study of spatial heterogeneity in lung cancer. Overall study: A unique TCR and UMI combination showed up more than ten times in raw reads, on average. Findings and caveats of the study: Expanded intratumoral alpha and beta TCR counts tracked tumor mutation counts.

TCRdb re-analysed the 5' RACE reads in MiXCR, keeping a single row per CDR3 protein. The data contain roughly 17,000 distinct CDR3 sequences, 6.8% of them singletons. Time point here: sample taken at primary tumor resection. The source is a female donor with early-stage non-small cell lung cancer. The sample here was lung tumor tissue, taken at surgery.

Written as DNA, the CDR3 is TGTGCCAGCAGTTTGGGCAGAACCACAGATACGCAGTATTTT. It is translated as CASSLGRTTDTQYF. J is TRBJ2-3 and V is TRBV12-3 or TRBV12-4; D gene uncertain. CDR3 size: 14 residues. V lost 3 bases, J lost 2 bases, and 9 bases lay in between.